The rows below give T cell receptor beta chains drawn from one sample of a study of T cells in Graves' hyperthyroidism and ophthalmopathy. TCRdb re-derived calls from the multiplex PCR reads in MiXCR, one entry per CDR3 protein. The data show under 300,000 distinct CDR3 sequences, around 20% seen once. The sequencing sample was made of blood. The receptors were gathered from a man aged 25-45 years with Graves' ophthalmopathy. CDR3s include the opening cysteine and the closing phenylalanine or tryptophan. The order of the fields is D gene, V gene, clone size, J gene, CDR3 protein, CDR3 DNA. D genes are given only for firm matches. For some rows the clone size is stated as once, few or many, or as a class when expanded; others skip it.

NA	TRBV12-3/TRBV12-4	many	TRBJ1-1	CASSRRRGNTEAFF	TGTGCCAGCAGTCGCCGGAGGGGGAACACTGAAGCTTTCTTT
NA	TRBV5-1	few	TRBJ2-5	CASSLGDFSETQYF	TGCGCCAGCAGCTTGGGGGATTTCTCGGAGACCCAGTACTTC
TRBD1	TRBV12-3/TRBV12-4	NA	TRBJ1-6	CASSPGAGGISPLHF	TGTGCCAGCAGTCCAGGAGCAGGGGGCATTTCACCCCTCCACTTT
TRBD2	TRBV7-6	NA	TRBJ2-5	CATAAASGRSETQYF	TGTGCCACCGCGGCGGCTAGCGGGAGATCGGAGACCCAGTACTTC
NA	TRBV10-3	few	TRBJ2-5	CAISDPAAETQYF	TGTGCCATCAGTGACCCTGCCGCAGAGACCCAGTACTTC
TRBD2	TRBV2	NA	TRBJ2-1	CASSGGLAGVRSSYNEQFF	TGTGCCAGCAGTGGTGGACTAGCGGGAGTGAGAAGCTCCTACAATGAGCAGTTCTTC
TRBD1	TRBV10-3	NA	TRBJ1-2	CAISPRDSRYNYGYTF	TGTGCCATCAGCCCCCGGGACAGCAGATATAACTATGGCTACACCTTC
NA	TRBV11-3	NA	TRBJ1-4	CASSLIRGSEKLFF	TGTGCCAGCAGCCTGATTAGGGGGAGTGAAAAACTGTTTTTT
NA	TRBV4-1	few	TRBJ1-5	CASRYSEDSTNQPQHF	TGCGCCAGCAGATATAGCGAGGACAGCACTAATCAGCCCCAGCATTTT
TRBD2	TRBV20-1	many	TRBJ2-5	CRVAGNQETQYF	TGCAGGGTAGCGGGGAACCAAGAGACCCAGTACTTC
TRBD2	TRBV7-9	NA	TRBJ2-1	CASIPLAGTYNEQFF	TGTGCCAGCATCCCACTAGCGGGAACCTACAATGAGCAGTTCTTC
NA	TRBV7-2	few	TRBJ1-1	CASSLQGGGNTEAFF	TGTGCCAGCAGCTTACAGGGAGGGGGGAACACTGAAGCTTTCTTT
NA	TRBV14	few	TRBJ1-6	CASSQIEGDSPLHF	TGTGCCAGCAGCCAGATCGAGGGGGATTCACCCCTCCACTTT
NA	TRBV20-1	NA	TRBJ1-6	CSANRGSRYNSPLHF	TGCAGTGCTAATCGCGGGTCCCGCTATAATTCACCCCTCCACTTT
TRBD2	TRBV6-1	NA	TRBJ2-1	CASSHGGSSYNEQFF	TGTGCCAGCAGCCACGGCGGGAGCTCCTACAATGAGCAGTTCTTC
TRBD2	TRBV6-6	many	TRBJ2-7	CASSYPGLAEPYEQYF	TGTGCCAGCAGTTACCCTGGACTAGCGGAACCCTACGAGCAGTACTTC
TRBD2	TRBV11-2	many	TRBJ2-3	CASSLVIAGATDTQYF	TGTGCCAGCAGCTTAGTCATAGCGGGGGCCACAGATACGCAGTATTTT
NA	TRBV30	many	TRBJ2-1	CAWGPRNEQFF	TGTGCCTGGGGGCCCCGGAATGAGCAGTTCTTC
TRBD1	TRBV20-1	NA	TRBJ1-1	CSARVQGFEAFF	TGCAGTGCTAGAGTACAGGGGTTTGAAGCTTTCTTT
TRBD2	TRBV9	NA	TRBJ2-3	CASSVLGIAGITDTQYF	TGTGCCAGCAGCGTACTCGGGATAGCGGGGATCACAGATACGCAGTATTTT
TRBD2	TRBV27	few	TRBJ2-1	CASSSLSRTLAGVENEQFF	TGTGCCAGCAGTTCCCTAAGCCGAACACTAGCGGGAGTGGAGAATGAGCAGTTCTTC
TRBD1	TRBV30	few	TRBJ1-2	CAWSPHLGTGVYGYTF	TGTGCCTGGAGTCCGCACCTAGGGACAGGAGTCTATGGCTACACCTTC
TRBD1	TRBV20-1	many	TRBJ2-5	CSAAQRQGRGGETQYF	TGCAGTGCTGCCCAACGACAGGGGAGAGGAGGAGAGACCCAGTACTTC
NA	TRBV5-5	NA	TRBJ1-2	CASSLTWRGNYGYTF	TGTGCCAGCAGCTTGACCTGGCGGGGCAACTATGGCTACACCTTC
NA	TRBV13	NA	TRBJ2-7	CASSLPGAYEQYF	TGTGCCAGCAGCTTACCGGGGGCCTACGAGCAGTACTTC
NA	TRBV30	NA	TRBJ2-1	CAWSVRLSSYNEQFF	TGTGCCTGGAGTGTACGCCTGAGCTCCTACAATGAGCAGTTCTTC
TRBD1	TRBV6-6	few	TRBJ1-5	CASSYDRGPNQPQHF	TGTGCCAGCAGTTACGACAGGGGACCGAATCAGCCCCAGCATTTT
TRBD1	TRBV27	NA	TRBJ2-3	CASSSLDRGIDTQYF	TGTGCCAGCAGTTCTTTGGACAGGGGAATAGATACGCAGTATTTT
NA	TRBV20-1	few	TRBJ2-7	CSARDGQGHEQYF	TGCAGTGCTAGAGATGGGCAGGGCCACGAGCAGTACTTC
NA	TRBV19	NA	TRBJ1-1	CASSLEFMNTEAFF	TGTGCCAGTTCACTGGAGTTCATGAACACTGAAGCTTTCTTT
TRBD1	TRBV11-1	NA	TRBJ1-6	CASSQALTGYNSPLHF	TGTGCCAGCAGCCAAGCGCTGACAGGGTATAATTCACCCCTCCACTTT
NA	TRBV11-3	many	TRBJ1-4	CARNLGRLNEKLFF	TGTGCCAGGAACTTGGGCAGATTAAATGAAAAACTGTTTTTT
NA	TRBV11-2	many	TRBJ2-1	CASSPRDSYNEQFF	TGTGCCAGCAGCCCGAGGGACTCCTACAATGAGCAGTTCTTC
NA	TRBV11-2	many	TRBJ2-1	CASSPLEGLGNEQFF	TGTGCCAGCAGCCCATTGGAGGGCCTTGGCAATGAGCAGTTCTTC
NA	TRBV3-1	many	TRBJ2-4	CASSQESGGLLTGNIQYF	TGTGCCAGCAGCCAAGAATCGGGCGGCCTCCTTACAGGGAACATTCAGTACTTC
TRBD1	TRBV7-9	NA	TRBJ1-4	CASSPPGQPNEKLFF	TGTGCCAGCAGCCCGCCGGGACAGCCTAATGAAAAACTGTTTTTT
NA	TRBV10-3	NA	TRBJ1-6	CAISPRGDNSPLHF	TGTGCCATCAGTCCTCGAGGTGATAATTCACCCCTCCACTTT
NA	TRBV27	many	TRBJ2-7	CASSFPPYEQYF	TGTGCCAGCAGTTTTCCTCCCTACGAGCAGTACTTC
NA	TRBV30	NA	TRBJ1-1	CAWSVRRNRVDTEAFF	TGTGCCTGGAGTGTACGGCGGAATAGGGTAGACACTGAAGCTTTCTTT
NA	TRBV9	NA	TRBJ1-5	CASSVEGGNQPQHF	TGTGCCAGCAGCGTAGAAGGTGGCAATCAGCCCCAGCATTTT
NA	TRBV30	many	TRBJ1-2	CAWIMQGNYGYTF	TGTGCCTGGATCATGCAGGGGAACTATGGCTACACCTTC
NA	TRBV11-2	NA	TRBJ2-1	CASSFGPTEQFF	TGTGCCAGCAGCTTTGGGCCTACCGAGCAGTTCTTC
NA	TRBV11-1	NA	TRBJ2-1	CASSPGAQNGHEQFF	TGTGCCAGCAGTCCCGGGGCCCAAAACGGGCATGAGCAGTTCTTC
NA	TRBV28	NA	TRBJ2-1	CASRRDLSSYNEQFF	TGTGCCAGCAGGCGCGACCTAAGCTCCTACAATGAGCAGTTCTTC
NA	TRBV5-1	many	TRBJ2-7	CASSKRTLPTYEQYF	TGCGCCAGCAGCAAACGGACATTGCCTACCTACGAGCAGTACTTC
NA	TRBV9	many	TRBJ1-6	CASSETAGVGGPLHF	TGTGCCAGCAGCGAGACGGCAGGGGTCGGGGGACCCCTCCACTTT
NA	TRBV4-1	few	TRBJ1-2	CASSQVYWSNYGYTF	TGCGCCAGCAGCCAAGTTTACTGGAGTAACTATGGCTACACCTTC